The 20 T cell receptor beta chains in this list originate from one sample, sequenced in a study of shared clonotypes between healthy human individuals. The assay was immunoSEQ multiplex PCR, and TCRdb's table has in-frame clones only and misses some. This table has about 2.3 million clones, just over 90% appearing once. Material for sequencing was naive CD4+ T cells from PBMCs. Indicated subset: CD45RA+ positively selected. These receptors were collected from a man younger than 35 in good health. Some clones in this sample may be carry-over from other donors' samples.

The chain couples TRBV7-2 to TRBJ2-5; D remains ambiguous. The germline V gene encodes CDR1 SGHTA and CDR2 FQGNSA. CDR3 length equals 15 residues. V was shortened by 1 base and J by 1 base, with 10 bases between the two germline ends. CDR3 nucleotides: TGTGCCAGCAGCTTAGAATTATTGACCCAAGAGACCCAGTACTTC. It codes for CASSLELLTQETQYF.

The chain carries TRBV27 and TRBJ1-2; 8 nucleotides line up with TRBD1. CDR1 and CDR2 from the germline V gene are MNHEY and SMNVEV (reference sequence). The CDR3 is 15 residues long. V shed 0 bases and J 9 bases; nucleotides not matched to a gene: 9. The CDR3 sequence is CASSLSSQGALRYTF. Here the CDR3 DNA reads TGTGCCAGCAGTTTATCGTCCCAGGGGGCACTACGCTACACCTTC.

Only one count was recorded for this clone. V and J are TRBV5-1 and TRBJ1-2; the match to TRBD1 covers 8 bases. The germline CDR1 and CDR2 sequences are SGHRS and YFSETQ. Trimming cost V 3 bases and J 8 bases; bases outside gene matches: 15. The CDR3 is 16 residues long. CDR3 region: CASSSYAGQGSLGYTF. The CDR3 nucleotides are TGCGCCAGCAGCTCCTATGCCGGACAGGGTAGTCTGGGCTACACCTTC.

This chain connects TRBV6-5 to TRBJ2-1; 10 nucleotides align to TRBD1. In germline, CDR1 is MNHEY, CDR2 SVGAGI. V lost 3 bases, J lost 8 bases, and 10 bases stayed unmatched. This CDR3 has 16 amino acids. The CDR3 bases are TGTGCCAGCAGTTATAGTGGGACAGGGGCATTTGATGAGCAGTTCTTC. Translated: CASSYSGTGAFDEQFF.

The chain has TRBV14 and TRBJ2-5; D gene unclear. Between the trimmed V and J ends, which lost 4 bases and 2 bases, there was a span of 14 bases. The CDR3 length is 15 residues. CDR1 is SGHDN and CDR2 is FVKESK in the germline V gene. This chain's CDR3 is CASSRKGIIQETQYF. The CDR3 DNA sequence: TGTGCCAGCAGCCGCAAAGGCATCATTCAAGAGACCCAGTACTTC.

The chain carries TRBV6-4 and TRBJ1-1; D is undetermined. The ends were cut back, 0 bases at V and 5 bases at J, with 13 bases in the middle. Germline values: CDR1 MRHNA, CDR2 SNTAGT. The CDR3 consists of 15 residues. The CDR3 here is CASSDSPAGWTEAFF. CDR3 nucleotides: TGTGCCAGCAGTGACTCTCCGGCCGGGTGGACTGAAGCTTTCTTT.

This clone was seen just once. This chain joins TRBV7-9 and TRBJ2-1, with D possibly matching TRBD2 (5 bases). CDR3 length: 15 residues. The V end was cut by 6 bases, the J end by 0 bases, with 12 bases between. Looked up from germline, CDR1 is SEHNR and CDR2 is FQNEAQ (reference sequence). CDR3 region: CASSRSGASYNEQFF. CDR3 nucleotides: TGTGCCAGCAGTAGGAGCGGAGCCTCCTACAATGAGCAGTTCTTC.

The V call is TRBV5-1, the J call TRBJ1-1; D call uncertain. The germline V gene has CDR1 SGHRS and CDR2 YFSETQ. The CDR3 has 13 residues. V shed 0 bases and J shed 6 bases, with 9 bases lying between them. The CDR3 DNA reads TGCGCCAGCAGCTTGGTCGCAGACGCTGAAGCTTTCTTT. Translation: CASSLVADAEAFF.

The V gene is TRBV11-1, the J gene TRBJ2-2; perhaps TRBD1 as D (6 bases). V lost 6 bases, J lost 7 bases, and 15 bases lay in between. The CDR3 runs to 14 residues. The germline CDR1 and CDR2 sequences are SGHAT and FQDESV (reference sequence). The CDR3 nucleotides are TGTGCCAGCAGAGATCGACAGGACAGCGGGGAGCTGTTTTTT. This translates into CASRDRQDSGELFF.

The chain recombines TRBV5-1 with TRBJ2-1; 12 bases are shared with TRBD2. Per germline, CDR1 SGHRS and CDR2 YFSETQ. The CDR3 totals 17 residues. V dropped 0 bases and J dropped 8; count of bases not matched to a gene: 9. The CDR3 DNA sequence: TGCGCCAGCAGCTTGGCCTTCTCTAGCGGGAGGGCCTATGAGCAGTTCTTC. Encoded protein: CASSLAFSSGRAYEQFF.

V usage is TRBV9 and J usage is TRBJ2-3, with D possibly TRBD1 on 6 matching bases. Germline V gene sequence: CDR1 SGDLS, CDR2 YYNGEE. The CDR3 totals 15 residues. V lost 0 bases and J lost 2, with 10 bases in between. CDR3 sequence: CASSVAQGNTDTQYF. CDR3 coding DNA: TGTGCCAGCAGCGTAGCTCAGGGGAACACAGATACGCAGTATTTT.

This clone was picked up a small number of times. The rearrangement uses TRBV23-1 and TRBJ1-1; D gene uncertain. TRBV23-1 is reported as an ORF; its role is uncertain. This CDR3 has 13 residues. With 0 bases removed from V and 11 bases from J, the gap between germline ends came to 13 bases. In nucleotides, the CDR3 is TGCGCCAGCAGTCAATCTTCTCCGGTGGCGGCTTTCTTT. Protein sequence: CASSQSSPVAAFF.

CDR3 region: CASSTYQTLNTEAFF. In nucleotides, the CDR3 is TGTGCCAGTAGTACCTACCAGACACTGAACACTGAAGCTTTCTTT. V is TRBV19 and J is TRBJ1-1; D uncertain. The V and J ends lost 4 bases and 0 bases respectively, with 12 bases between them. CDR1 and CDR2 from the germline V gene are LNHDA and SQIVND (reference sequence). The CDR3 has 15 residues.

The V call is TRBV5-6, the J call TRBJ1-1; no reliable D call. Germline V gene sequence: CDR1 SGHDT, CDR2 YYEEEE. Trimming removed 1 base at V and 4 bases at J, with 8 bases between. The CDR3 length is 13 residues. In DNA, the CDR3 is TGTGCCAGCAGCTTGCGCATGTTCACTGAAGCTTTCTTT. Translation gives CASSLRMFTEAFF.

Worth noting for this clone: The identical CDR3 is also encoded by other nucleotide sequences in the sample. This chain's CDR3 is CASSLDRGNTIYF. The CDR3, as DNA: TGCGCCAGCAGCTTAGACAGGGGAAACACCATATATTTT. The V call is TRBV5-1, the J call TRBJ1-3, with D possibly TRBD1 on 6 matching bases. Trimming stripped 2 bases from V and 4 bases from J, with 7 bases between. The germline V gene encodes CDR1 SGHRS and CDR2 YFSETQ. This CDR3 has 13 amino acids.

Note on this clone: This specimen includes other DNA sequences encoding the same CDR3. The rearrangement uses TRBV28 and TRBJ1-1; D unclear. Trimming took off 3 bases at V and 3 bases at J, with 5 bases between the two ends. The germline V gene encodes CDR1 MDHEN and CDR2 SYDVKM. The CDR3 is 12 amino acids. The DNA for the CDR3 is TGTGCCAGCAGTTTGACGCACACTGAAGCTTTCTTT. Protein: CASSLTHTEAFF.

This chain connects TRBV19 to TRBJ1-4; D remains ambiguous. The CDR3 totals 12 residues. Trimming shortened V by 6 bases and J by 8 bases, and 10 bases separated the two germline ends. Germline CDR1 is LNHDA and CDR2 is SQIVND (reference sequence). The CDR3 sequence: CASSVLWEKLFF. The DNA for the CDR3 is TGTGCCAGTAGCGTATTGTGGGAAAAACTGTTTTTT.

This CDR3 reads CASRRYRGSETQYF. DNA of the CDR3: TGTGCCAGCAGACGCTACAGGGGGTCAGAGACCCAGTACTTC. The chain links TRBV6-5 to TRBJ2-5; 8 bases are shared with TRBD1. This CDR3 has 14 residues. Per the germline V gene, CDR1 is MNHEY and CDR2 is SVGAGI. V lost 6 bases, J lost 4 bases, and 7 bases stayed unmatched.

Of note for this clone: Other nucleotide sequences from this sample produce the same CDR3. V gene TRBV18 combines with J gene TRBJ1-1; D is uncertain. Germline lookup yields CDR1 KGHSH and CDR2 LQKENI. This CDR3 is 14 amino acids long. Trimming pared 0 bases from V and 4 bases from J, leaving 9 bases between. The DNA of the CDR3 is TGTGCCAGCTCACCACCCAGCAAGGGCACTGAAGCTTTCTTT. As protein: CASSPPSKGTEAFF. Full variable domain (rest looked up from reference TRBV18 and TRBJ1-1): NAGVMQNPRHLVRRRGQEARLRCSPMKGHSHVYWYRQLPEEGLKFMVYLQKENIIDESGMPKERFSAEFPKEGPSILRIQQVVRGDSAAYFCASSPPSKGTEAFFGQGTRLTVV.

This clone was counted once. The CDR3 bases are TGTGCCAGCAGTGTTTCAATGGGGTCCGGGGAGCTGTTTTTT. It specifies CASSVSMGSGELFF. This sequence joins TRBV2 and TRBJ2-2; D is undetermined. CDR1 is SNHLY, CDR2 FYNNEI, per germline. Trimming took 4 bases from V and 6 from J, leaving 12 bases between them. This CDR3 has 14 residues.